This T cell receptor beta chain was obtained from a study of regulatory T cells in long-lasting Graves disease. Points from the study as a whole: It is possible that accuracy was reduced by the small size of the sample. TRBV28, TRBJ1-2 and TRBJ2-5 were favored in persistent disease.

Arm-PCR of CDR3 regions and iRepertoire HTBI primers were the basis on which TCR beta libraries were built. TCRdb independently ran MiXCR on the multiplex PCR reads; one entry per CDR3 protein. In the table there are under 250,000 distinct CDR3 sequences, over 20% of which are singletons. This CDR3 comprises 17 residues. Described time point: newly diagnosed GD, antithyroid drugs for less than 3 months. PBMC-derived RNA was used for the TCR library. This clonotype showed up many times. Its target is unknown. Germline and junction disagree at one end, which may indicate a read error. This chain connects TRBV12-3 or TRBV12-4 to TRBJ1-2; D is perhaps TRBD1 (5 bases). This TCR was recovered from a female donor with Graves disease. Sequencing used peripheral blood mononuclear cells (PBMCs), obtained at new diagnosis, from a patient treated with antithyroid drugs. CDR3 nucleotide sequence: TGTGCCAGCAGTTTAATTGCAGGGACGAGCGGTAACGATGGCTACACCTTC. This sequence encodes CASSLIAGTSGNDGYTF.